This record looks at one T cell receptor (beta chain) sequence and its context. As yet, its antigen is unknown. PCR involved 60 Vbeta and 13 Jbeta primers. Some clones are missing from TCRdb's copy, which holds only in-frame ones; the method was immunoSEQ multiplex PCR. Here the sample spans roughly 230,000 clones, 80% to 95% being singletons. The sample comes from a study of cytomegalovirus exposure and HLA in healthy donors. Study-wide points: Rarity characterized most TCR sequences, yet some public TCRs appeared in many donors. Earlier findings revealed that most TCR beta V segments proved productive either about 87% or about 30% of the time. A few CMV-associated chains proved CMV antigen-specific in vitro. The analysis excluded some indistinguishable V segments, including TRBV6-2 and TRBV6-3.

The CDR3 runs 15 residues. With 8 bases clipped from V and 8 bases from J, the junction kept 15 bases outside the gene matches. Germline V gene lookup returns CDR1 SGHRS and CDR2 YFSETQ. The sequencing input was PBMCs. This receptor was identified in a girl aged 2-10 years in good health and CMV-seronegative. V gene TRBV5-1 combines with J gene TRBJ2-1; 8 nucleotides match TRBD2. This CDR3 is CASRRGGGPLDEQFF. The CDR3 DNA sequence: TGCGCCAGTCGACGGGGGGGAGGCCCTTTGGATGAGCAGTTCTTC.